This T cell receptor beta chain is from a study of T cell changes during pregnancy in multiple sclerosis. Trimming removed 1 base at V and 0 bases at J, with 13 bases between. The CDR3 spans 16 residues. Germline-derived CDR1 and CDR2 are SGDLS and YYNGEE. Produced via immunoSEQ multiplex PCR; TCRdb's table is partial and in-frame only. The sample contains more than 55,000 clones, approximately 90% of which appear only once. Sequences were derived from peripheral blood, sampled in the first trimester of pregnancy. The chain joins TRBV9 to TRBJ1-1; D call uncertain. The TCR was taken from a female donor in good health, enrolled as a control in a pregnancy study. The CDR3 DNA reads as TGTGCCAGCAGCGTATCCCGGAGCATACTGAACACTGAAGCTTTCTTT. Amino acids: CASSVSRSILNTEAFF.